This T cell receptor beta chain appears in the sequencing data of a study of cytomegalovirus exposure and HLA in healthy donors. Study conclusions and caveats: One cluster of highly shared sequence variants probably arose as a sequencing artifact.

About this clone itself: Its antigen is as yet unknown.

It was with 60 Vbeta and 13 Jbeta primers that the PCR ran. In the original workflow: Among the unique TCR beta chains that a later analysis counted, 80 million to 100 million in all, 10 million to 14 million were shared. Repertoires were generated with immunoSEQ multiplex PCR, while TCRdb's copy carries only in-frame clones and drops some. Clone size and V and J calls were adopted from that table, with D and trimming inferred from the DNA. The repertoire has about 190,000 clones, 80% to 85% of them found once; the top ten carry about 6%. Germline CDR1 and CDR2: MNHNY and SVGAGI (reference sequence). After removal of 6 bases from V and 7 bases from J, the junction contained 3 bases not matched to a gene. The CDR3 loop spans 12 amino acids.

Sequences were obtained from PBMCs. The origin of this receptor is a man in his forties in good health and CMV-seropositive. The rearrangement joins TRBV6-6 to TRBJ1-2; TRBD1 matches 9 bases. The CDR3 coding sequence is TGTGCCAGCAGGGGACAGGGTCCTGGCTACACCTTC. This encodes CASRGQGPGYTF.